The rows below give T cell receptor beta chains drawn from one sample of a study of blood T cell repertoires in COVID-19. TCRdb's copy holds only in-frame clones and misses some; the assay was immunoSEQ multiplex PCR. The sample lists about 170,000 clones, roughly 88% occurring once. The sample taken for sequencing was peripheral blood. Receptors were obtained from a man aged 55 to 70 who had recovered from COVID-19. Both conserved end residues are part of each CDR3. D genes are given only for firm matches. Clone size is shown for a subset of rows, as once, few, many or a class of expanded clone.

NA	TRBV7-7	TRBJ2-1	NA	TGTGCTAGCAGCTTGAGGGTGTCGGGGAGCTCCTACAATGAGCAGTTCTTC	CASSLRVSGSSYNEQFF
NA	TRBV6-5	TRBJ2-1	TRBD1	TGTGCCAGCAGTTACGGCAGGGGGATTTACAATGAGCAGTTCTTC	CASSYGRGIYNEQFF
NA	TRBV19	TRBJ2-7	TRBD2	TGTGCCAGTAGTCCCTGGACTAGCGGGGGGGCCTACGAGCAGTACTTC	CASSPWTSGGAYEQYF
NA	TRBV6-4	TRBJ2-5	TRBD1	TGTGCCACCGATGGAGAGCAACCGGGACAGGGCATAGAGACCCAGTACTTC	CATDGEQPGQGIETQYF
few	TRBV5-1	TRBJ1-3	NA	TGCGCCAGCAGCCGGGGGTCTGGAGAGGGAAACACCATATATTTT	CASSRGSGEGNTIYF
few	TRBV6-5	TRBJ2-2	NA	TGTGCCAGCAGTTACTTGGGAGATCTTCTAAGCGGGGAGCTGTTTTTT	CASSYLGDLLSGELFF
NA	TRBV11-3	TRBJ2-2	NA	TGTGCCAGCAGGACAGCCTCGAACACCGGGGAGCTGTTTTTT	CASRTASNTGELFF
NA	TRBV2	TRBJ2-2	NA	TGTGCCAGCAGTGCTAGGACAGTGAACACCGGGGAGCTGTTTTTT	CASSARTVNTGELFF
NA	TRBV10-3	TRBJ2-3	NA	TGTGCCATCAGTGGACACCTTCAGACAGATACGCAGTATTTT	CAISGHLQTDTQYF
NA	TRBV29-1	TRBJ1-5	NA	TGCAGCGTTGAATGGGGCCATAGGCCAGGCAATCAGCCCCAGCATTTT	CSVEWGHRPGNQPQHF
NA	TRBV24-1	TRBJ1-2	TRBD1	TGTGCCACCAGTGATTTGTTGGTGGGACAGGGGACTGGCTACACCTTC	CATSDLLVGQGTGYTF
NA	TRBV24-1	TRBJ1-1	NA	TGTGCCACTAATCCCAGGGTTGTACATCACACTGAAGCTTTCTTT	CATNPRVVHHTEAFF
NA	TRBV28	TRBJ1-1	TRBD1	TGTGCCAGCAGCCGAGGAGGGGGCGATCTGAGTACTGAAGCTTTCTTT	CASSRGGGDLSTEAFF
NA	TRBV11-2	TRBJ1-1	TRBD1	TGTGCCAGCAGCTTAGGGACAGGGTTTATGCACACTGAAGCTTTCTTT	CASSLGTGFMHTEAFF
NA	TRBV6-5	TRBJ1-1	NA	TGTGCCAGCAGTTACTCACTCCAAAATGGGAACACTGAAGCTTTCTTT	CASSYSLQNGNTEAFF
NA	TRBV19	TRBJ2-7	NA	TGTGCCAGTAGTATCCGCCGGGATACCACCTACGAGCAGTACTTC	CASSIRRDTTYEQYF
NA	TRBV2	TRBJ1-5	NA	TGTGCCAGCAGTGAAGTCCGCGGACGGGATAGCAATCAGCCCCAGCATTTT	CASSEVRGRDSNQPQHF
NA	TRBV13	TRBJ1-1	NA	TGTGCCAGCAGCCGGGATTCCACTGAAGCTTTCTTT	CASSRDSTEAFF
NA	TRBV5-8	TRBJ2-7	TRBD1	TGTGCCAGCAGCTTAAACAGGGGGCTTGGCGAGCAGTACTTC	CASSLNRGLGEQYF
NA	TRBV5-4	TRBJ1-1	NA	TGTGCCAGGAGTCGAGATTTCTTT	CARSRDFF
NA	TRBV7-3	TRBJ1-5	NA	TGTGCCAGCAGCTTAGGAACAGGGCAGCCCCAGCATTTT	CASSLGTGQPQHF
NA	TRBV5-4	TRBJ2-7	NA	TGTGCCAGCAGCTCGCCGGGACATACCTACGAGCAGTACTTC	CASSSPGHTYEQYF